This T cell receptor beta chain was profiled in a study of control samples from healthy donors and cancer patients. Here immunoSEQ multiplex PCR was the method, and the copy in TCRdb shows in-frame clones only, minus some. This table holds some 150,000 clones, 94% found once. CDR1 is MDHEN and CDR2 is SYDVKM in the germline V gene. The CDR3 is made up of 16 amino acids. Between the trimmed V and J ends, which lost 2 bases and 0 bases, there was a span of 11 bases. This sequence originates from a man between 35 and 55 years old in good health. The specimen was blood. The rearrangement joins TRBV28 to TRBJ1-5; D not resolved. The CDR3 nucleotides are TGTGCCAGCAGTTTACCCCCAGATTATAGCAATCAGCCCCAGCATTTT. Translation gives CASSLPPDYSNQPQHF.